Below are 19 T cell receptor beta chains sequenced from a single sample in a study of blood T cell repertoires in COVID-19. The method was immunoSEQ multiplex PCR; TCRdb's version includes in-frame clones alone and lacks a portion of them. This sample has 310,000 or so clones, with roughly 86% found just once. The specimen sequenced was peripheral blood. The receptors originated from a woman aged 50 to 60 with acute or convalescent COVID-19.

V and J are TRBV6-1 and TRBJ2-7; D perhaps matches TRBD1 (5 bases). Trimming removed 2 bases at V and 6 bases at J, with 11 bases between. The CDR3 sequence is 13 residues long. CDR1 and CDR2 from the germline V gene are MNHNS and SASEGT. CDR3 loop: CASSEIRGSEQYF. The DNA for the CDR3 is TGTGCCAGCAGTGAAATAAGGGGAAGCGAGCAGTACTTC.

The V call is TRBV18, the J call TRBJ1-1, with D unresolved. The CDR3 is made up of 16 amino acids. Trimming took 3 bases from V and 3 from J, leaving 17 bases between them. The germline V gene has CDR1 KGHSH and CDR2 LQKENI. In DNA, the CDR3 is TGTGCCAGCTCACCGAGGGTGGGTTCCCTCCACACTGAAGCTTTCTTT. It yields the protein CASSPRVGSLHTEAFF.

This chain joins TRBV5-4 and TRBJ2-7; D gene ambiguous. Germline CDR1 and CDR2: SGHNT and YYREEE (reference sequence). This CDR3 has 13 amino acids. The V end lost 0 bases, the J end lost 3 bases, and 7 bases lay between the germline ends. CDR3: CASSLAPDYEQYF. The DNA for the CDR3 is TGTGCCAGCAGCTTGGCCCCAGACTACGAGCAGTACTTC. Filled out from reference TRBV5-4 and TRBJ2-7, the complete variable domain reads ETGVTQSPTHLIKTRGQQVTLRCSSQSGHNTVSWYQQALGQGPQFIFQYYREEENGRGNFPPRFSGLQFPNYSSELNVNALELDDSALYLCASSLAPDYEQYFGPGTRLTVT.

This CDR3 is CASSWGADEKLFF. Written as DNA, the CDR3 is TGTGCCAGCAGTTGGGGCGCGGATGAAAAACTGTTTTTT. The rearrangement links TRBV28 to TRBJ1-4; a weak D match, TRBD1 (5 bases). V lost 4 bases and J lost 6, with 9 bases in between. This CDR3 spans 13 amino acids. The germline V gene encodes CDR1 MDHEN and CDR2 SYDVKM. Together with reference TRBV28 and TRBJ1-4, the CDR3 gives the full variable domain: DVKVTQSSRYLVKRTGEKVFLECVQDMDHENMFWYRQDPGLGLRLIYFSYDVKMKEKGDIPEGYSVSREKKERFSLILESASTNQTSMYLCASSWGADEKLFFGSGTQLSVL.

The rearrangement joins TRBV6-5 to TRBJ2-7; 7 bases match TRBD2. Trimming at V came to 8 bases and at J to 6 bases, leaving 13 bases not matched to a gene. Germline V gene data show CDR1 as MNHEY and CDR2 as SVGAGI. This CDR3 spans 14 amino acids. CDR3: CASGLMMGGSEQYF. Written as DNA, the CDR3 is TGTGCCAGCGGACTAATGATGGGGGGGTCCGAGCAGTACTTC.

V and J are TRBV5-1 and TRBJ2-1; TRBD2 might be the D (6 bases). Trimming pared 3 bases from V and 3 bases from J, leaving 16 bases between. The CDR3 consists of 16 residues. Germline V gives CDR1 SGHRS, CDR2 YFSETQ. The CDR3 DNA reads as TGCGCCAGCAGCTACGGGGGACTTTTAGTCTACAATGAGCAGTTCTTC. Its protein is CASSYGGLLVYNEQFF.

In this sample, this clone turned up once. V usage is TRBV29-1 and J usage is TRBJ2-7; TRBD2 matches 7 bases. This CDR3 comprises 16 residues. The germline V gene has CDR1 SQVTM and CDR2 ANQGSEA. V was clipped by 2 bases and J by 4 bases; unmatched bases: 14. The chain's CDR3 is CSVEIRTSVALYEQYF. Written as DNA, the CDR3 is TGCAGCGTTGAAATTCGGACTAGTGTCGCCCTATACGAGCAGTACTTC.

The chain is built from TRBV6-6 and TRBJ1-4; 8 nucleotides line up with TRBD1. The trim removed 5 bases at V and 4 bases at J, leaving 3 bases unmatched. CDR3 length: 14 residues. The germline CDR1 and CDR2 sequences are MNHNY and SVGAGI (reference sequence). CDR3 nucleotide sequence: TGTGCCAGCAGTCAAGGACAGGGTAATGAAAAACTGTTTTTT. Translated, it gives CASSQGQGNEKLFF.

V and J are TRBV7-2 and TRBJ1-1; 8 bases are a match to TRBD1. The J segment lost 3 bases and the V segment lost 4 bases, leaving 10 bases of the junction unmatched. Germline V gene lookup returns CDR1 SGHTA and CDR2 FQGNSA. CDR3 size: 16 residues. The CDR3: CASSSSWTGRDTEAFF. The CDR3 bases are TGTGCCAGCAGCTCATCTTGGACAGGGAGGGACACTGAAGCTTTCTTT.

V gene TRBV12-3 or TRBV12-4 combines with J gene TRBJ1-3; no clear D. V lost 4 bases and J 1 base, leaving 5 bases between the germline ends. This CDR3 contains 13 residues. The CDR3 DNA reads TGTGCCAGCAGTTATTCGTCTGGAAACACCATATATTTT. The encoded protein is CASSYSSGNTIYF.

The genes are TRBV7-3 and TRBJ2-1; TRBD2 agrees at 13 bases. In germline, CDR1 is SGHTA, CDR2 FQGTGA. This CDR3 has 14 residues. Trimming at V came to 5 bases and at J to 9 bases, leaving 4 bases not matched to a gene. DNA of the CDR3: TGTGCCAGCAGCCCTACTAGCGGGAGGGCTGAGCAGTTCTTC. Amino acid sequence: CASSPTSGRAEQFF.

This clone was found a few times. The genes are TRBV29-1 and TRBJ1-4; 8 bases fit TRBD1. Germline loops: CDR1 SQVTM, CDR2 ANQGSEA. Trimming removed 5 bases from V and 8 bases from J; junction bases left unmatched: 10. This CDR3 has 14 amino acids. As DNA, the CDR3 is TGCAGCGTTCACCAGGGGGCAGGGGGCGAAAAACTGTTTTTT. Translated, it gives CSVHQGAGGEKLFF.

The V gene is TRBV29-1, the J gene TRBJ2-7, with 9 bases identical to TRBD2. The CDR3 spans 15 residues. Germline V gene data show CDR1 as SQVTM and CDR2 as ANQGSEA. V lost 3 bases, J lost 0 bases, and 6 bases stayed unmatched. The chain's CDR3 is CSVDLALAGSYEQYF. CDR3 nucleotides: TGCAGCGTTGATTTGGCACTAGCGGGCTCCTACGAGCAGTACTTC.

V gene TRBV6-2 or TRBV6-3 combines with J gene TRBJ1-1, with a possible D match to TRBD1 (6 bases). Germline values: CDR1 MNHEY, CDR2 SVGEGT. V lost 0 bases, J lost 0 bases, and 11 bases lay in between. This CDR3 is 16 amino acids long. CDR3 loop: CASSYSPGQMNTEAFF. The CDR3 nucleotides read TGTGCCAGCAGTTACTCACCAGGACAGATGAACACTGAAGCTTTCTTT.

The chain links TRBV7-3 to TRBJ2-5, with 7 bases lining up with TRBD2. Germline V gives CDR1 SGHTA, CDR2 FQGTGA. V lost 5 bases and J lost 1; bases outside the gene matches: 7. The CDR3 has 15 amino acids. CDR3 DNA: TGTGCCAGCAGCCCGGGGGGTAGGGGCCAAGAGACCCAGTACTTC. It codes for CASSPGGRGQETQYF. Using reference TRBV7-3 and TRBJ2-5 for the parts outside the CDR3, the full variable domain is GAGVSQTPSNKVTEKGKYVELRCDPISGHTALYWYRQSLGQGPEFLIYFQGTGAADDSGLPNDRFFAVRPEGSVSTLKIQRTERGDSAVYLCASSPGGRGQETQYFGPGTRLLVL.

The chain combines TRBV28 with TRBJ2-7; 7 bases match TRBD1. Germline assignment: CDR1 MDHEN and CDR2 SYDVKM. This CDR3 spans 14 amino acids. Trimming removed 5 bases from V and 5 bases from J; junction bases left unmatched: 9. DNA of the CDR3: TGTGCCAGCAGTCCCCCCGACAGGGCGAACGAGCAGTACTTC. It yields the protein CASSPPDRANEQYF.

The V call is TRBV6-5, the J call TRBJ2-7, with a tentative D call TRBD2 (6 bases). The germline V gene encodes CDR1 MNHEY and CDR2 SVGAGI. The CDR3 has 14 amino acids. V was shortened by 3 bases and J by 6 bases, with 15 bases between the two germline ends. CDR3 DNA: TGTGCCAGCAGTTATGGGGGGAGTGGGGGCGAGCAGTACTTC. This encodes CASSYGGSGGEQYF.

The chain uses TRBV6-5 and TRBJ2-7; 7 bases align to TRBD1. CDR3 size: 15 residues. CDR1 is MNHEY, CDR2 SVGAGI, per germline. J was trimmed by 3 bases and V by 2 bases; bases with no gene match: 7. The CDR3 DNA reads as TGTGCCAGCAGTTACCGCAGGGGGAGTCACTACGAGCAGTACTTC. Amino acid sequence: CASSYRRGSHYEQYF.

The chain recombines TRBV9 with TRBJ1-1, with 8 bases aligning to TRBD1. Germline V gene lookup returns CDR1 SGDLS and CDR2 YYNGEE. The CDR3 is 16 amino acids. The V gene end was trimmed by 0 bases and the J gene end by 2 bases; junction bases not matched to a gene: 6. CDR3 protein: CASSVDPGGLNTEAFF. CDR3 nucleotides: TGTGCCAGCAGCGTAGACCCAGGGGGCTTAAACACTGAAGCTTTCTTT.